These 6 T cell receptor beta chains came from one sample sequenced in a study of beta chain features in type 1 diabetes. Study observations and caveats: Moderate but significant shortening of TCRB CDR3s was recorded in all four CD4+ subsets from Type 1 diabetes patients.

Expressed TCRB transcripts got sequenced, as all isolated RNA was reverse transcribed. Profiling relied on immunoSEQ multiplex PCR, and the TCRdb table lists in-frame clones only, not all of them. The profile shows around 150,000 clones, around 8% of them singletons. These receptors' targets are unknown. Sequencing used central memory CD4+ T cells from blood. Receptors originate from a woman under 30 with type 1 diabetes.

This clone was picked up a small number of times. The chain couples TRBV27 to TRBJ1-3; 10 bases match TRBD1. V lost 8 bases, J lost 4 bases, and 2 bases stayed unmatched. The CDR3 covers 13 residues. The germline V gene encodes CDR1 MNHEY and CDR2 SMNVEV (reference sequence). This CDR3 reads CASWGQGGNTIYF. The CDR3 DNA is TGTGCCAGCTGGGGACAGGGGGGAAACACCATATATTTT.

This rearrangement joins TRBV5-6 to TRBJ2-1; 11 bases are a match to TRBD2. Looked up from germline, CDR1 is SGHDT and CDR2 is YYEEEE. The J segment lost 8 bases and the V segment lost 8 bases, leaving 6 bases of the junction unmatched. The CDR3 has 13 amino acids. This CDR3 reads CASTSGSSDEQFF. The CDR3 nucleotides read TGTGCCAGTACTAGCGGGAGTTCCGATGAGCAGTTCTTC.

CDR3 in DNA: TGTGCCAGCACCCAACTAGCGCCGATCACAGATACGCAGTATTTT. Its protein product is CASTQLAPITDTQYF. The V call is TRBV2, the J call TRBJ2-3, with TRBD2 identical over 7 bases. CDR1 and CDR2 (germline): SNHLY, FYNNEI. J gave up 2 bases and V 7 bases, and 9 bases lay outside the gene matches. CDR3 length equals 15 residues.

This clone was seen more than once but under ten times. V usage is TRBV25-1 and J usage is TRBJ1-1, with TRBD1 matching 8 bases. The germline gives CDR1 MGHDK, CDR2 SYGVNS. The junction had 0 bases not matched to a gene; V was cut back by 1 base and J by 2 bases. The CDR3 extends over 14 amino acids. CDR3 in DNA: TGTGCCAGCAGTGAATCAGGGGGCAACACTGAAGCTTTCTTT. It encodes CASSESGGNTEAFF.

This sequence joins TRBV5-1 and TRBJ2-5; 8 nucleotides match TRBD1. The CDR3 covers 16 residues. V gave up 4 bases and J gave up 2 bases; unmatched junction bases: 10. The germline gives CDR1 SGHRS, CDR2 YFSETQ. The CDR3 sequence: CASSPQARGQQETQYF. CDR3 coding DNA: TGCGCCAGCAGCCCGCAGGCCAGGGGGCAACAAGAGACCCAGTACTTC.

This clone turned up a few times. This chain connects TRBV29-1 to TRBJ1-5; 11 positions match TRBD1. V was clipped by 6 bases and J by 5 bases; unmatched bases: 3. From germline, CDR1 is SQVTM and CDR2 ANQGSEA. CDR3 length equals 13 residues. The CDR3 DNA reads as TGCAGCGTAGGACAGGGGGCGGATCAGCCCCAGCATTTT. This translates into CSVGQGADQPQHF.